This T cell receptor (beta chain) derives from a study of cytomegalovirus exposure and HLA in healthy donors. Turning to the study itself: The roughly 100 million unique TCR beta sequences, from 150 million to 200 million T cells, were found by an earlier analysis.

Vbeta (60) and Jbeta (13) primers were used in the PCR. The protocol was immunoSEQ multiplex PCR, while the TCRdb copy is restricted to in-frame clones and leaves out a portion. The sample includes approximately 140,000 clones, about 76% of them seen just once. Points from the study as a whole: Researchers reported in a later analysis that a missense DCLRE1C variant was tied to TCR beta V- and J-gene trimming. One cluster of highly shared sequence variants probably arose as a sequencing artifact.

As concerns this clone: Its cognate antigen is unknown.

The CDR3 totals 14 residues. V lost 4 bases and J 6 bases, leaving 14 bases between the germline ends. Looked up from germline, CDR1 is SGDLS and CDR2 is YYNGEE. Sequencing was done on a sample of PBMCs. This chain joins TRBV9 and TRBJ2-1; TRBD2 is a possible D gene (6 bases). The source of this sequence is a young man in good health and CMV-seronegative. CDR3 coding DNA: TGTGCCAGCAGCCCCATAACCGGGAGCAATGAGCAGTTCTTC. This sequence encodes CASSPITGSNEQFF.